Listed here are 3 T cell receptor beta chains from one sample, sequenced in a study of T-cell memory formation after mild COVID-19. TCRdb independently ran MiXCR on the 5' RACE reads; one entry per CDR3 protein. The repertoire consists of about 240,000 distinct CDR3 sequences, with 7.5% to 10% occurring once and the leading ten covering roughly a fifth. The source material was PBMCs or a T cell subset sorted from them (not recorded which). The receptors here all came from a man aged 18-30 years who had mild COVID-19 (a few samples of this study predate the infection). Cell type and time point are not known.

This clonotype has a handful of counts. The chain joins TRBV19 to TRBJ1-5; a possible D gene is TRBD1 (5 bases). The CDR3 runs 15 residues. The germline gives CDR1 LNHDA, CDR2 SQIVND (reference sequence). Trimming took off 1 base at V and 3 bases at J, with 10 bases between the two ends. CDR3 bases: TGTGCCAGTAGTATAGCGCCAGGGTCCAATCAGCCCCAGCATTTT. It yields the protein CASSIAPGSNQPQHF.

The rearrangement uses TRBV2 and TRBJ2-3; 7 positions agree with TRBD1. The junction had 6 bases not matched to a gene; V was cut back by 9 bases and J by 3 bases. CDR3 length equals 13 residues. CDR1 SNHLY and CDR2 FYNNEI come from the germline V gene. The CDR3 coding sequence is TGTGCCAGTGGGACAGAGCCAACAGATACGCAGTATTTT. Amino acid sequence: CASGTEPTDTQYF.

In this sample, this clonotype turned up many times. The CDR3 reads CSARDGGQPMTGELFF. The CDR3 DNA reads as TGCAGTGCTAGAGATGGGGGACAGCCCATGACCGGGGAGCTGTTTTTT. V usage is TRBV20-1 and J usage is TRBJ2-2, with TRBD1 matching over 7 bases. The CDR3 is made up of 16 amino acids. The V gene's germline CDR1 is DFQATT and CDR2 SNEGSKA (reference sequence). Trimming cost V 0 bases and J 5 bases; bases outside gene matches: 9.